Listed below are T cell receptor beta chains from one sample, sequenced in a study of CD4+ T cells in melanoma. The data were produced by immunoSEQ multiplex PCR, yet TCRdb's version contains in-frame clones alone and is incomplete. The repertoire consists of 9,000 to 10,000 clones, with approximately 78% occurring once and the leading ten covering approximately 24%. Sequencing was performed on tumor tissue. All receptors come from a human donor with melanoma. Both conserved end residues are part of each CDR3. Fields, in order: CDR3 protein, CDR3 DNA, J gene, clone size, D gene, V gene. The D gene is left open where the match is weak. Size tells how often a clone was seen (once, few, many) or the class of an expanded clone, and some rows leave it out.

CDR3 protein: CASSFSSGGLGELFF
CDR3 DNA: TGTGCCAGCAGTTTCTCTAGCGGTGGTTTAGGGGAGCTGTTTTTT
J gene: TRBJ2-2
clone size: NA
D gene: TRBD2
V gene: TRBV27

CDR3 protein: CASSESAFPYNEQFF
CDR3 DNA: TGTGCCAGCAGTGAATCAGCCTTTCCCTACAATGAGCAGTTCTTC
J gene: TRBJ2-1
clone size: once
D gene: NA
V gene: TRBV6-1

CDR3 protein: CSVSPQSGGAEEQFF
CDR3 DNA: TGCAGCGTCAGCCCCCAAAGCGGGGGGGCAGAGGAGCAGTTCTTC
J gene: TRBJ2-1
clone size: NA
D gene: TRBD2
V gene: TRBV29-1

CDR3 protein: CASSSMRIGGELFF
CDR3 DNA: TGTGCCAGCAGCTCTATGAGGATTGGCGGGGAGCTGTTTTTT
J gene: TRBJ2-2
clone size: NA
D gene: NA
V gene: TRBV7-8

CDR3 protein: CASRARRNTGELFF
CDR3 DNA: TGCGCCAGCAGGGCTAGGCGGAACACCGGGGAGCTGTTTTTT
J gene: TRBJ2-2
clone size: NA
D gene: NA
V gene: TRBV10-2

CDR3 protein: CASSYSIQGGTDTQYF
CDR3 DNA: TGTGCCAGCAGTTACTCGATTCAGGGGGGCACAGATACGCAGTATTTT
J gene: TRBJ2-3
clone size: NA
D gene: TRBD1
V gene: TRBV6-5

CDR3 protein: CAIRPRGGAQPQHF
CDR3 DNA: TGTGCCATCAGGCCTCGGGGGGGAGCTCAGCCCCAGCATTTT
J gene: TRBJ1-5
clone size: NA
D gene: NA
V gene: TRBV10-3

CDR3 protein: CASSLEGPRESSYNEQFF
CDR3 DNA: TGCGCCAGCAGCTTGGAGGGTCCTAGAGAGAGCTCCTACAATGAGCAGTTCTTC
J gene: TRBJ2-1
clone size: NA
D gene: NA
V gene: TRBV5-1

CDR3 protein: CASSVDREATEAFF
CDR3 DNA: TGCGCCAGCAGCGTGGACAGGGAAGCCACTGAAGCTTTCTTT
J gene: TRBJ1-1
clone size: NA
D gene: TRBD1
V gene: TRBV5-1

CDR3 protein: CASSVAWGGLDTQYF
CDR3 DNA: TGTGCCAGCAGCGTAGCATGGGGGGGGCTAGATACGCAGTATTTT
J gene: TRBJ2-3
clone size: NA
D gene: NA
V gene: TRBV9

CDR3 protein: CAWSSRGAGKLFF
CDR3 DNA: TGTGCCTGGAGTAGCCGGGGGGCAGGAAAACTGTTTTTT
J gene: TRBJ1-4
clone size: NA
D gene: NA
V gene: TRBV30

CDR3 protein: CATSRVGASASYEQYF
CDR3 DNA: TGTGCCACCAGCAGAGTGGGGGCGAGTGCCTCCTACGAGCAGTACTTC
J gene: TRBJ2-7
clone size: NA
D gene: NA
V gene: TRBV15

CDR3 protein: CASSKDRGYSGNTIYF
CDR3 DNA: TGCGCCAGCAGTAAGGACAGGGGATACTCTGGAAACACCATATATTTT
J gene: TRBJ1-3
clone size: NA
D gene: TRBD1
V gene: TRBV5-1

CDR3 protein: CASSYFGGETQYF
CDR3 DNA: TGTGCCAGCAGTTACTTTGGGGGAGAGACCCAGTACTTC
J gene: TRBJ2-5
clone size: NA
D gene: NA
V gene: TRBV6-5

CDR3 protein: CAISDSSRSHEQFF
CDR3 DNA: TGTGCCATCAGTGACTCCTCCCGCAGCCATGAGCAGTTCTTC
J gene: TRBJ2-1
clone size: NA
D gene: NA
V gene: TRBV10-3

CDR3 protein: CASSQDLRRTEAFF
CDR3 DNA: TGTGCCAGCAGCCAAGATCTCCGACGGACTGAAGCTTTCTTT
J gene: TRBJ1-1
clone size: NA
D gene: NA
V gene: TRBV14

CDR3 protein: CASRMGSESPLHF
CDR3 DNA: TGTGCCAGCAGGATGGGTAGCGAATCACCCCTCCACTTT
J gene: TRBJ1-6
clone size: NA
D gene: NA
V gene: TRBV5-6

CDR3 protein: CASGTSGGINEQYF
CDR3 DNA: TGTGCCAGCGGGACGAGCGGGGGGATCAACGAGCAGTACTTC
J gene: TRBJ2-7
clone size: NA
D gene: TRBD2
V gene: TRBV7-2

CDR3 protein: CSVEDTHRRETQYF
CDR3 DNA: TGCAGCGTTGAAGATACCCACAGGAGGGAGACCCAGTACTTC
J gene: TRBJ2-5
clone size: NA
D gene: NA
V gene: TRBV29-1

CDR3 protein: CASSGGQGARVDTEAFF
CDR3 DNA: TGTGCCAGCAGCGGGGGACAGGGGGCGAGAGTGGACACTGAAGCTTTCTTT
J gene: TRBJ1-1
clone size: NA
D gene: TRBD1
V gene: TRBV7-9

CDR3 protein: CASSALAGGTYEQYF
CDR3 DNA: TGTGCCAGCAGTGCTCTAGCGGGGGGGACCTACGAGCAGTACTTC
J gene: TRBJ2-7
clone size: NA
D gene: TRBD2
V gene: TRBV5-5

CDR3 protein: CASSRYLSTGGVTDTQYF
CDR3 DNA: TGTGCCAGCAGTCGATACCTCTCAACCGGGGGGGTGACAGATACGCAGTATTTT
J gene: TRBJ2-3
clone size: NA
D gene: TRBD2
V gene: TRBV27

CDR3 protein: CASSGGGLEQYF
CDR3 DNA: TGTGCCAGCAGTGGGGGAGGTCTCGAGCAGTACTTC
J gene: TRBJ2-7
clone size: NA
D gene: NA
V gene: TRBV7-6

CDR3 protein: CASSYERGSPLHF
CDR3 DNA: TGTGCCAGCAGTTACGAAAGAGGTTCACCCCTCCACTTT
J gene: TRBJ1-6
clone size: NA
D gene: NA
V gene: TRBV6-5

CDR3 protein: CASSFKSTGELFF
CDR3 DNA: TGCGCCAGCAGCTTTAAGTCTACCGGGGAGCTGTTTTTT
J gene: TRBJ2-2
clone size: few
D gene: NA
V gene: TRBV5-1

CDR3 protein: CASSPRAGVYGYTF
CDR3 DNA: TGTGCCAGTAGTCCCAGGGCGGGGGTCTATGGCTACACCTTC
J gene: TRBJ1-2
clone size: NA
D gene: NA
V gene: TRBV19

CDR3 protein: CASSVQGGGRQRNEKLFF
CDR3 DNA: TGTGCCAGCAGTGTGCAGGGAGGGGGTCGACAGCGGAATGAAAAACTGTTTTTT
J gene: TRBJ1-4
clone size: once
D gene: NA
V gene: TRBV6-4

CDR3 protein: CASSLGPNSPLHF
CDR3 DNA: TGTGCCAGCAGCTTAGGCCCCAATTCACCCCTCCACTTT
J gene: TRBJ1-6
clone size: NA
D gene: NA
V gene: TRBV7-3

CDR3 protein: CASSPQSRFNEQFF
CDR3 DNA: TGCGCCAGCAGCCCCCAATCCCGATTCAATGAGCAGTTCTTC
J gene: TRBJ2-1
clone size: NA
D gene: NA
V gene: TRBV4-1

CDR3 protein: CAWSGTGRNTEAFF
CDR3 DNA: TGTGCCTGGAGTGGGACAGGGAGGAACACTGAAGCTTTCTTT
J gene: TRBJ1-1
clone size: NA
D gene: TRBD1
V gene: TRBV30

CDR3 protein: CASAGDWDEKLFF
CDR3 DNA: TGTGCCAGCGCGGGGGATTGGGATGAAAAACTGTTTTTT
J gene: TRBJ1-4
clone size: medium-sized
D gene: NA
V gene: TRBV18

CDR3 protein: CASSTRGGAEEQFF
CDR3 DNA: TGTGCCAGCAGCACGCGGGGAGGGGCGGAGGAGCAGTTCTTC
J gene: TRBJ2-1
clone size: NA
D gene: TRBD2
V gene: TRBV9

CDR3 protein: CASSLSSQGRSTEAFF
CDR3 DNA: TGTGCCAGCAGTTTAAGTAGTCAAGGGCGATCCACTGAAGCTTTCTTT
J gene: TRBJ1-1
clone size: NA
D gene: NA
V gene: TRBV27

CDR3 protein: CASSLDTAQFNYGYTF
CDR3 DNA: TGCGCCAGCAGCTTGGATACAGCTCAATTTAACTATGGCTACACCTTC
J gene: TRBJ1-2
clone size: NA
D gene: NA
V gene: TRBV5-1

CDR3 protein: CASSQLSGAGGAQETQYF
CDR3 DNA: TGTGCCAGCAGCCAACTGTCCGGAGCGGGGGGAGCCCAAGAGACCCAGTACTTC
J gene: TRBJ2-5
clone size: once
D gene: TRBD2
V gene: TRBV4-2

CDR3 protein: CASSLPGAGEEKLFF
CDR3 DNA: TGTGCCAGCAGCCTCCCGGGGGCGGGGGAGGAAAAACTGTTTTTT
J gene: TRBJ1-4
clone size: NA
D gene: NA
V gene: TRBV2

CDR3 protein: CASIRTGTTYEQYF
CDR3 DNA: TGTGCCAGCATACGGACAGGTACCACCTACGAGCAGTACTTC
J gene: TRBJ2-7
clone size: NA
D gene: TRBD1
V gene: TRBV6-1

CDR3 protein: CASSSRWEQFF
CDR3 DNA: TGTGCCAGCAGCTCCCGGTGGGAGCAGTTCTTC
J gene: TRBJ2-1
clone size: few
D gene: NA
V gene: TRBV5-4

CDR3 protein: CSARDYEQYF
CDR3 DNA: TGCAGTGCTAGGGACTACGAGCAGTACTTC
J gene: TRBJ2-7
clone size: medium-sized
D gene: NA
V gene: TRBV20-1

CDR3 protein: CARDRELAGVNTGELFF
CDR3 DNA: TGTGCCAGAGACAGGGAACTAGCGGGGGTGAACACCGGGGAGCTGTTTTTT
J gene: TRBJ2-2
clone size: NA
D gene: TRBD2
V gene: TRBV2

CDR3 protein: CAWGASDTQYF
CDR3 DNA: TGTGCCTGGGGGGCATCGGATACGCAGTATTTT
J gene: TRBJ2-3
clone size: NA
D gene: NA
V gene: TRBV30

CDR3 protein: CAIMTGDGTNYGYTF
CDR3 DNA: TGTGCCATCATGACGGGGGACGGGACTAACTATGGCTACACCTTC
J gene: TRBJ1-2
clone size: NA
D gene: NA
V gene: TRBV10-3

CDR3 protein: CASSQAPGLAGGYEQFF
CDR3 DNA: TGCGCCAGCAGCCAAGCCCCGGGACTAGCGGGGGGGTATGAGCAGTTCTTC
J gene: TRBJ2-1
clone size: NA
D gene: TRBD2
V gene: TRBV4-1

CDR3 protein: CASSVDSNQETQYF
CDR3 DNA: TGTGCCAGCAGCGTAGACAGCAACCAAGAGACCCAGTACTTC
J gene: TRBJ2-5
clone size: once
D gene: NA
V gene: TRBV9

CDR3 protein: CASSLSPPGRRRGSEAFF
CDR3 DNA: TGTGCCAGCAGCTTGTCACCTCCGGGACGTCGAAGGGGTAGTGAAGCTTTCTTT
J gene: TRBJ1-1
clone size: few
D gene: NA
V gene: TRBV7-2

CDR3 protein: CASSLEPMTPDTQYF
CDR3 DNA: TGCGCCAGCAGCTTGGAACCGATGACTCCAGATACGCAGTATTTT
J gene: TRBJ2-3
clone size: large
D gene: NA
V gene: TRBV5-1

CDR3 protein: CASSLRTGSGNTIYF
CDR3 DNA: TGTGCCAGCTCATTGAGGACCGGCTCTGGAAACACCATATATTTT
J gene: TRBJ1-3
clone size: NA
D gene: NA
V gene: TRBV18

CDR3 protein: CASSEKGQGIRDGYTF
CDR3 DNA: TGTGCCAGCAGTGAGAAGGGACAGGGGATTAGGGATGGCTACACCTTC
J gene: TRBJ1-2
clone size: NA
D gene: TRBD1
V gene: TRBV6-1

CDR3 protein: CASSLGFTYNSPLHF
CDR3 DNA: TGTGCCAGCAGCTTGGGATTCACCTATAATTCACCCCTCCACTTT
J gene: TRBJ1-6
clone size: NA
D gene: NA
V gene: TRBV5-6

CDR3 protein: CASSDRVVSGNTIYF
CDR3 DNA: TGCGCCAGCAGTGACAGGGTCGTCTCTGGAAACACCATATATTTT
J gene: TRBJ1-3
clone size: NA
D gene: NA
V gene: TRBV10-2

CDR3 protein: CASVLRGLGNTGELFF
CDR3 DNA: TGTGCTAGTGTCCTGAGAGGGTTGGGGAACACCGGGGAGCTGTTTTTT
J gene: TRBJ2-2
clone size: few
D gene: NA
V gene: TRBV12-5

CDR3 protein: CASSQGGSTEAFF
CDR3 DNA: TGTGCCAGCAGCCAAGGGGGGAGCACTGAAGCTTTCTTT
J gene: TRBJ1-1
clone size: NA
D gene: NA
V gene: TRBV4-2

CDR3 protein: CASSPGGTSGQETQYF
CDR3 DNA: TGTGCCAGCAGCCCCGGTGGGACTAGCGGACAAGAGACCCAGTACTTC
J gene: TRBJ2-5
clone size: medium-sized
D gene: TRBD2
V gene: TRBV7-3